Below are 4 T cell receptor beta chains sequenced from a single sample in a study of glioma-infiltrating T cells. Amplification of TCR alpha and beta CDR3 regions from RNA used iRepertoire nested multiplex PCR. MiXCR was run by TCRdb on the multiplex PCR reads, yielding one entry per CDR3 protein. This sample has around 100,000 distinct CDR3 sequences, with less than 30% found just once. The sample consisted of glioma tissue, nonneoplastic brain tissue, or PBMCs (not recorded which). The receptors were sampled from a human donor with low-grade glioma or glioblastoma, undergoing nonglioma brain surgery, or in good health (not recorded which).

This clonotype was seen more than once but under ten times. The chain recombines TRBV5-1 with TRBJ2-2; the D gene is possibly TRBD1 (5 bases). Trimming cost V 2 bases and J 1 base, with 12 bases left between them. Germline assignment: CDR1 SGHRS and CDR2 YFSETQ. There are 16 residues in the CDR3. CDR3 region: CASSFNPGQNTGELFF. The CDR3, as DNA: TGCGCCAGCAGCTTTAATCCAGGACAGAACACCGGGGAGCTGTTTTTT.

As for this clonotype: The CDR3 ends on some other residue instead of the conserved phenylalanine or tryptophan, so this is likely a read error. The chain has TRBV4-1 and TRBJ1-5; 7 bases map to TRBD1. The CDR3 has 17 amino acids. The V segment lost 2 bases and the J segment 4 bases; nucleotides outside the gene matches: 11. Looked up from germline, CDR1 is MGHRA and CDR2 is YSYEKL. The CDR3 region is CASSQHRGGGTNQPQHL. DNA for the CDR3: TGCGCCAGCAGCCAACACAGGGGAGGGGGTACTAATCAGCCCCAGCATCTT.

V and J are TRBV5-1 and TRBJ2-6; possible D gene TRBD2, 6 bases. This CDR3 has 14 residues. V was clipped by 5 bases and J by 0 bases, with 6 bases between them. The germline gives CDR1 SGHRS, CDR2 YFSETQ. The CDR3 bases are TGCGCCAGCAGGGAGGGCTCTGGGGCCAACGTCCTGACTTTC. Protein sequence: CASREGSGANVLTF.

At least ten counts were recorded for this clonotype. V usage is TRBV6-2 or TRBV6-3 and J usage is TRBJ2-6, with D possibly being TRBD2 (6 bases). This CDR3 spans 17 amino acids. Trimming left V 4 bases short and J 0 bases short, with 13 bases between. CDR1 is MNHEY and CDR2 is SVGEGT in the germline V gene. CDR3 sequence: CASSSSLGGSGANVLTF. The CDR3 region has the DNA TGTGCCAGCAGTTCTTCTTTGGGAGGCTCTGGGGCCAACGTCCTGACTTTC.